Detailed here is one T cell receptor (beta chain). The antigen this receptor binds is unknown. No base qualities exist here, and no much larger clone lies one base off it. The data were taken from a study of a mutant IDH1 vaccine in newly diagnosed glioma (dated by TCRdb to about 2021). About the study as a whole: Vaccination started 4-6 weeks after radiotherapy alone, or was given together with temozolomide cycles in the groups whose treatment included chemotherapy. Of the 32 treated patients, approximately 60% were male and approximately 38% were female, and the mean age was approximately 41 years. Prior to enrollment, patients had been given standard therapy consisting of radiotherapy alone, temozolomide alone, or radiochemotherapy with temozolomide, with the combination given to most patients. The week-35 safety follow-up took place at visit V12, and the week-47 end of study took place at visit V13. Peripheral blood was collected at six visits: V03 (baseline), V05, V07, V10, V12 and V13. For exploratory analyses, around 23 treated patients had longitudinal TCRB deep sequencing done wherever samples were available. General study outcomes and caveats: No apparent relationship was observed between pseudoprogression and alterations in the top peripheral T cell clonotypes detected by TCRB sequencing. The authors noted that analyses of patient blood samples could not be reproduced because of sample limitations. Immune responses induced by the vaccine were seen in approximately 92% of patients across multiple MHC alleles. Selection of PBMC samples for TCRB deep sequencing was based on availability.

Spanning cysteine to phenylalanine, the CDR3 consists of 16 amino acids. Left in the record is the CDR3 DNA by itself, 48 bases read in frame from the first base. Here V drops 6 bases and J drops 14 bases, and the junction holds 23 bases not matched to any gene. The time point label on this specimen signifies: week 35, safety follow-up. Each vaccine dose, consisting of 300 ug of a 20-mer mutant IDH1 peptide in Montanide, was administered subcutaneously with topical imiquimod. Eight vaccinations were administered to patients in weeks 1, 3, 5, 7, 11, 15, 19 and 23, corresponding to visits V03 through V10. Donors had newly diagnosed WHO grade 3 or 4 IDH1-mutant astrocytomas with loss of nuclear ATRX. The samples were drawn from NOA16, a multicentre, single-arm, open-label phase I trial in Germany that tested a mutant IDH1 peptide vaccine in humans for the first time. Genomic DNA for TCRB sequencing was extracted from EDTA blood using the DNeasy Blood and Tissue Kit.

Libraries were constructed by the immunoSEQ multiplex PCR assay. Rearranged TCR beta chain sequences were amplified with the hsTCRB Kit following the manufacturer's protocol. TCRB libraries were sequenced on an Illumina MiSeq. Per the original workflow: The kit vendor's proprietary platform handled demultiplexing, trimming and gene mapping. TCRdb carries this immuneACCESS record with in-frame sequences only. Its versions omit some clonotypes, under half of them owing to an unresolved V gene in the studies checked, with the rest unexplained. V, J and clone size reflect that table, while D and trimming were determined from the DNA. The sample yields 26,000 or so clones; 83% were counted once. The ten largest clones capture around 29% of the sample.

The V and J segments used are TRBV5-3 and TRBJ1-2; TRBD1 aligns with 9 central bases. TRBV5-3 is annotated as an ORF whose role is uncertain. This specimen consisted of PBMCs, obtained from a glioma patient whose treatment included an IDH1 peptide vaccine. This clonotype was sampled from a man aged 30-40 years with glioma. In nucleotide form, the sequence is TGTGCCAGAACTCCTTCCGGGACAGGGTGTCCTTCTCCTATTACCTTC. This gives the protein CARTPSGTGCPSPITF.